The rows below give T cell receptor beta chains drawn from one sample of a study of PD-1 blockade in classical Hodgkin lymphoma. Sequencing was performed with immunoSEQ multiplex PCR; in TCRdb, only in-frame clones are kept and a portion is missing. The data contain some 21,000 clones, roughly 85% of them singletons. Sequences were derived from peripheral blood mononuclear cells (PBMCs), sampled before the fourth cycle of nivolumab. These receptors originate from a human donor with classical Hodgkin lymphoma. The CDR3 runs from the conserved cysteine through the conserved F or W. D genes are given only for firm matches. Size is omitted from some rows. Given values are once, few, many or a class for expanded clones.

TRBJ2-7,TRBV7-2,NA,TRBD1,CASRSRDRGLYEQYF,TGTGCCAGCAGGTCGAGGGACAGGGGGCTCTACGAGCAGTACTTC
TRBJ2-4,TRBV6-5,NA,NA,CASSYLPVAKNIQYF,TGTGCCAGCAGTTATCTTCCAGTAGCCAAAAACATTCAGTACTTC
TRBJ1-5,TRBV4-3,NA,NA,CASSQEGGQPQHF,TGCGCCAGCAGCCAAGAAGGTGGTCAGCCCCAGCATTTT
TRBJ1-2,TRBV27,NA,NA,CASRAGTGRYTF,TGTGCCAGCAGAGCGGGGACGGGTCGCTACACCTTC
TRBJ2-4,TRBV6-5,NA,TRBD1,CASRSGTGHRNIQYF,TGTGCCAGCAGATCCGGGACAGGACATAGAAACATTCAGTACTTC
TRBJ2-7,TRBV18,NA,TRBD2,CASSRTGGGHYEQYF,TGTGCCAGCTCACGTACGGGGGGAGGCCACTACGAGCAGTACTTC
TRBJ2-3,TRBV11-2,NA,NA,CASSPQRLNTDTQYF,TGTGCCAGCAGCCCCCAAAGGCTTAACACAGATACGCAGTATTTT
TRBJ1-5,TRBV6-4,NA,NA,CASSDSKDLNQPQHF,TGTGCCAGCAGTGACTCGAAAGATCTCAATCAGCCCCAGCATTTT
TRBJ1-1,TRBV9,NA,NA,CASSVVSLRDRGTEAFF,TGTGCCAGCAGCGTCGTTTCCCTCAGGGATAGAGGAACTGAAGCTTTCTTT
TRBJ1-3,TRBV5-1,NA,NA,CASSLGLSSGNTIYF,TGCGCCAGCAGCTTGGGACTCAGCTCTGGAAACACCATATATTTT
TRBJ2-7,TRBV7-6,NA,NA,CASSLGPGRYEQYF,TGTGCCAGCAGCTTAGGCCCGGGGAGGTACGAGCAGTACTTC
TRBJ2-7,TRBV6-5,NA,TRBD1,CASSYFSGGYEQYF,TGTGCCAGCAGTTACTTCTCAGGGGGTTACGAGCAGTACTTC
TRBJ2-1,TRBV10-2,NA,NA,CASSESSINEQFF,TGCGCCAGCAGTGAGTCATCGATCAATGAGCAGTTCTTC
TRBJ2-5,TRBV30,NA,TRBD1,CAWKRKGGTGFFVRETQYF,TGTGCCTGGAAGCGCAAAGGGGGGACAGGGTTTTTTGTTCGGGAGACCCAGTACTTC
TRBJ2-7,TRBV11-3,few,TRBD2,CASSLGSGTSGEQYF,TGTGCCAGCAGCTTAGGTTCCGGGACTAGCGGCGAGCAGTACTTC
TRBJ2-7,TRBV13,NA,TRBD2,CASRLGLAGGNEQYF,TGTGCCAGCAGACTGGGACTAGCGGGGGGCAACGAGCAGTACTTC
TRBJ1-5,TRBV27,once,TRBD1,CASSLDRLEPQHF,TGTGCCAGCAGCTTGGACAGGTTGGAGCCCCAGCATTTT
TRBJ2-7,TRBV7-2,NA,TRBD1,CASSSRTGYHEQYF,TGTGCCAGCAGCTCCCGGACAGGGTACCACGAGCAGTACTTC
TRBJ1-5,TRBV5-5,NA,TRBD1,CASSFGPGTGGDFSNQPQHF,TGTGCCAGCAGCTTCGGACCCGGGACAGGGGGCGATTTTAGCAATCAGCCCCAGCATTTT